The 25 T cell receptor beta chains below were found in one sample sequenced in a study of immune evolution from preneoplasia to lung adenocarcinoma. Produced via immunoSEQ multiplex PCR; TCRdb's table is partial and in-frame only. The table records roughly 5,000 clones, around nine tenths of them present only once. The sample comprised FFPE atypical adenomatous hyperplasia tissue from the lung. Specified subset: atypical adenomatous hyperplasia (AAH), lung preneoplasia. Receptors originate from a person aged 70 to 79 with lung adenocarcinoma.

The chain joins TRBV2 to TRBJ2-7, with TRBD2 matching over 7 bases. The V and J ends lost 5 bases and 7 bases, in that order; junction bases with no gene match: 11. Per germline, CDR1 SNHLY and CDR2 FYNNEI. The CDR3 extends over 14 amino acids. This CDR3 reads CASSPDSLGGEQYF. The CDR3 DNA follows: TGTGCCAGCAGTCCCGACAGCCTCGGGGGGGAGCAGTACTTC. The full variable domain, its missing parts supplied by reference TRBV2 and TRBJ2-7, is EPEVTQTPSHQVTQMGQEVILRCVPISNHLYFYWYRQILGQKVEFLVSFYNNEISEKSEIFDDQFSVERPDGSNFTLKIRSTKLEDSAMYFCASSPDSLGGEQYFGPGTRLTVT.

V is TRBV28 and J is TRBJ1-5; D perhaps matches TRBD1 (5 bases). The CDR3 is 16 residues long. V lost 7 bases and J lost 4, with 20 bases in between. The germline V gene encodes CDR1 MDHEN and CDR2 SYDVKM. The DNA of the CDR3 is TGTGCCAGCACCCCGACGCTCTGGGGCGGGAATCAGCCCCAGCATTTT. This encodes CASTPTLWGGNQPQHF.

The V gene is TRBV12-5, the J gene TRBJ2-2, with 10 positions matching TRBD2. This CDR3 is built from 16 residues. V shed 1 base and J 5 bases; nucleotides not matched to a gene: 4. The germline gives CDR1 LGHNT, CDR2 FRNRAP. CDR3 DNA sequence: TGTGCTAGTGGTTTGGCTAGCGGGAGTTCGACCGGGGAGCTGTTTTTT. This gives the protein CASGLASGSSTGELFF.

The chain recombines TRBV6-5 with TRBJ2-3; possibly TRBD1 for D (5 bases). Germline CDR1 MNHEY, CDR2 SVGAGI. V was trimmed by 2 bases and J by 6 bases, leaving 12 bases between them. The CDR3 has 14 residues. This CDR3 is CASSYQGRTDTQYF. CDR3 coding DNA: TGTGCCAGCAGTTACCAGGGCCGGACGGATACGCAGTATTTT.

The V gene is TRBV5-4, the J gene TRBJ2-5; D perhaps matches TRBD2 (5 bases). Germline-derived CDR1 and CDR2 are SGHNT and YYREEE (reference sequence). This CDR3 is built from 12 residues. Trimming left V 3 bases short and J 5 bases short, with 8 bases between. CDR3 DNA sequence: TGTGCCAGCAGCTCCACTAGGGAGACCCAGTACTTC. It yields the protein CASSSTRETQYF.

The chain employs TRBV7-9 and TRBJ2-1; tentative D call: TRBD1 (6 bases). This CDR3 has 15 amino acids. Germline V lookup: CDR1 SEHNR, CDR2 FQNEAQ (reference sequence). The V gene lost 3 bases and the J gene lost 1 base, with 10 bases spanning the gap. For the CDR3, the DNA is TGTGCCAGCAGCTTGGACAGACTATCCTACAATGAGCAGTTCTTC. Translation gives CASSLDRLSYNEQFF.

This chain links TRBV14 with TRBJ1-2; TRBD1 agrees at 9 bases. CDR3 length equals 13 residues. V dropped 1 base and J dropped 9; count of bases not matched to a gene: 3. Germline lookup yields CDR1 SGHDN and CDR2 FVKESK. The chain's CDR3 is CASSQVTGGSYTF. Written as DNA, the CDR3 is TGTGCCAGCAGCCAAGTGACAGGGGGGAGCTACACCTTC.

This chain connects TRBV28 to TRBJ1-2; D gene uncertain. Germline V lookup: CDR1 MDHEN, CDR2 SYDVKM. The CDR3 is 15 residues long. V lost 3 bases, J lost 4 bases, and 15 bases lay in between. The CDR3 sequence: CASSLIRLNSYGYTF. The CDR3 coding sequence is TGTGCCAGCAGTTTGATCAGGCTTAACAGCTATGGCTACACCTTC.

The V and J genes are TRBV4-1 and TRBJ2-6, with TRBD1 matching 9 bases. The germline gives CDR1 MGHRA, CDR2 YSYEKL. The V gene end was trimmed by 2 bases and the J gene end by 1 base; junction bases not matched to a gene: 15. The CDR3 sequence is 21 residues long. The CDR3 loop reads CASSQKSGTGIVGSGANVLTF. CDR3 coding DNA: TGCGCCAGCAGCCAAAAGTCCGGGACAGGGATTGTTGGGTCTGGGGCCAACGTCCTGACTTTC.

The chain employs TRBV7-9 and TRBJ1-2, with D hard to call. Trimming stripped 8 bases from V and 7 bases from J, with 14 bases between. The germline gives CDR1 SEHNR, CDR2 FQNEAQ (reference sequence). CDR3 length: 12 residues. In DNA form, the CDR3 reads TGTGCCAGCGCACCGAGCGAGGGTGGCTACACCTTC. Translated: CASAPSEGGYTF.

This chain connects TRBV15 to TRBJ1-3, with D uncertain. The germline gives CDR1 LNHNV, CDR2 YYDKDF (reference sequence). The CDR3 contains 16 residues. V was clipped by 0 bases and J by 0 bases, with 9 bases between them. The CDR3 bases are TGTGCCACCAGCAGAGATCTGGGAGTCTCTGGAAACACCATATATTTT. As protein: CATSRDLGVSGNTIYF.

In DNA form, the CDR3 reads TGCGCCAGCAGGCCGGGGGTTTCAGGCACAGATACGCAGTATTTT. Translating it yields CASRPGVSGTDTQYF. This chain connects TRBV10-2 to TRBJ2-3; D possibly corresponds to TRBD2 (6 bases). CDR1 WSHSY and CDR2 SAAADI come from the germline V gene. The CDR3 is made up of 15 amino acids. The V end lost 6 bases, the J end lost 1 base, and 14 bases lay between the germline ends.

The CDR3 DNA reads TGTGCCAGCAGCTTAGGCGTGCAGAGCGGGGGGGCGGAGACCCAGTACTTC. Its protein product is CASSLGVQSGGAETQYF. This chain connects TRBV7-9 to TRBJ2-5; 10 bases fit TRBD2. The CDR3 totals 17 residues. V shed 1 base and J 5 bases; nucleotides not matched to a gene: 10. Germline V CDR1 and CDR2: SEHNR, FQNEAQ (reference sequence).

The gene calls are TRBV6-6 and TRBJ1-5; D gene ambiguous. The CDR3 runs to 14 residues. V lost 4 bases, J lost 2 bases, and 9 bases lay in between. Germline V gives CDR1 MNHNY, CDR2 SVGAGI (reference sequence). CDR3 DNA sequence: TGTGCCAGCAGTTTAGACACTGGCAATCAGCCCCAGCATTTT. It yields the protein CASSLDTGNQPQHF.

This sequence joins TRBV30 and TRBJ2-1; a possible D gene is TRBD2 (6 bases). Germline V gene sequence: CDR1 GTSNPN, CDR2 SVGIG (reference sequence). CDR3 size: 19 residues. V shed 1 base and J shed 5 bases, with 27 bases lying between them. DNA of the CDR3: TGTGCCTGGAGTGAGCCCTGGGACTCCTTCGTCGAAATTGACAATGAGCAGTTCTTC. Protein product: CAWSEPWDSFVEIDNEQFF.

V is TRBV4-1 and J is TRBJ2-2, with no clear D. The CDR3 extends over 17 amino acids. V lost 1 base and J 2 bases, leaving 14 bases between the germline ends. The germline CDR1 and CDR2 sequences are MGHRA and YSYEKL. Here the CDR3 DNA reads TGCGCCAGCAGCCAAGTAGGGATTCGTTCCAACACCGGGGAGCTGTTTTTT. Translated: CASSQVGIRSNTGELFF.

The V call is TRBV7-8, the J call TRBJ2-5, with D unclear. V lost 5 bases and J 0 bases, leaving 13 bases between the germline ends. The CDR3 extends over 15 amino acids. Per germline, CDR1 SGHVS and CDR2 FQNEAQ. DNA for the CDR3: TGTGCCAGCAGCGGCCGTCGAGGCTACCAAGAGACCCAGTACTTC. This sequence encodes CASSGRRGYQETQYF.

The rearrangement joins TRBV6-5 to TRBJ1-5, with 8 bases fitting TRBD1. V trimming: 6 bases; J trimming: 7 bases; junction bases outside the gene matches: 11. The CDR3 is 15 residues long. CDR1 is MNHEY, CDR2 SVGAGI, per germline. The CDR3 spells CASSPVDRVEQPQHF. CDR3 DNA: TGTGCCAGCAGCCCCGTGGACAGGGTCGAACAGCCCCAGCATTTT.

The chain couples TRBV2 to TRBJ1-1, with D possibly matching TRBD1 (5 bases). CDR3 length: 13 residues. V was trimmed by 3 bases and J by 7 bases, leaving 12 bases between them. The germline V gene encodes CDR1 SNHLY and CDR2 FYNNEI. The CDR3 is CASSEGRAGEAFF. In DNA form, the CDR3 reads TGTGCCAGCAGTGAGGGCAGGGCCGGTGAAGCTTTCTTT.

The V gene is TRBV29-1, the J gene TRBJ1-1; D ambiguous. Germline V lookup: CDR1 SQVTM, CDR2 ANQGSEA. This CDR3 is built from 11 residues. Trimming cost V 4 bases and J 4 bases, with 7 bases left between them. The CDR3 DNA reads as TGCAGCGTTGCGCGTGGCACTGAAGCTTTCTTT. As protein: CSVARGTEAFF.

The chain's CDR3 is CASSFSAPLHF. The DNA of the CDR3 is TGTGCCAGCAGCTTTTCAGCTCCCCTCCACTTT. V and J are TRBV7-3 and TRBJ1-6; D uncertain. The length of the CDR3 is 11 residues. In germline, CDR1 is SGHTA, CDR2 FQGTGA. Trimming pared 3 bases from V and 13 bases from J, leaving 7 bases between.

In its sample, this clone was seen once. CDR3 nucleotides: TGTGCCAGCAGCATCGGCCGCACTAGCGGGAGCACAGATACGCAGTATTTT. Encoded protein: CASSIGRTSGSTDTQYF. This sequence joins TRBV5-4 and TRBJ2-3; TRBD2 matches 9 bases. V was clipped by 4 bases and J by 0 bases; unmatched bases: 9. CDR1 and CDR2 from the germline V gene are SGHNT and YYREEE (reference sequence). This CDR3 has 17 amino acids.

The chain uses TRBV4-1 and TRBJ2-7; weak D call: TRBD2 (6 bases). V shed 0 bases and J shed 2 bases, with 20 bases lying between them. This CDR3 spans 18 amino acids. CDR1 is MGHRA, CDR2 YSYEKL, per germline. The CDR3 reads CASSQEGGTGVGAYEQYF. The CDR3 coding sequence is TGCGCCAGCAGCCAAGAAGGAGGTACGGGAGTGGGGGCCTACGAGCAGTACTTC.

The CDR3 region is CASSLGSGGNQPQHF. CDR3 nucleotide sequence: TGTGCCAGCAGTTTAGGATCAGGAGGCAATCAGCCCCAGCATTTT. The V gene is TRBV28, the J gene TRBJ1-5, with D uncertain. The germline CDR1 and CDR2 sequences are MDHEN and SYDVKM. This CDR3 is 15 amino acids long. The V gene lost 2 bases and the J gene lost 2 bases, with 10 bases spanning the gap.

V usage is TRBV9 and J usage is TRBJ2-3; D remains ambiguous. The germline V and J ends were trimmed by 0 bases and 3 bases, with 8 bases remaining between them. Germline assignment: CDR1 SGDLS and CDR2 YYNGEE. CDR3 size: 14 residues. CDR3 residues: CASSVGSRTDTQYF. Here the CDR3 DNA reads TGTGCCAGCAGCGTAGGGTCGAGAACAGATACGCAGTATTTT.